This T cell receptor beta chain was documented in a study of shared clonotypes between healthy human individuals. CDR1 SGHAT and CDR2 FQNNGV come from the germline V gene. V was pared by 1 base and J by 3 bases, with 7 bases between. The CDR3 runs 13 residues. The protocol was immunoSEQ multiplex PCR, while the TCRdb copy is restricted to in-frame clones and leaves out a portion. The sample lists 600,000 to 750,000 clones, less than 80% seen once, with around 2% in the top ten. The clonotype originates from a woman in her 30s in good health. V gene TRBV11-2 combines with J gene TRBJ2-7; D is undetermined. Input material: memory CD4+ T cells sorted from blood. Regarding subset: CD45RA-negative fraction. The CDR3 DNA follows: TGTGCCAGCAGCTTAGGGGAAGGCTACGAGCAGTACTTC. Translation gives CASSLGEGYEQYF.